A single T cell receptor beta chain is shown here with its context. The record originates from a study of blood T cell repertoires in COVID-19. Study details: The origin of the acute and convalescent COVID-19 samples was the United States, Italy and Spain. T cells, B-cell-depleted T cells, or PBMCs supplied cDNA or gDNA.

Per the original methods: Using reference gene primer amplification, nucleated cell counts were estimated. Produced via immunoSEQ multiplex PCR; TCRdb's table is partial and in-frame only. V and J calls and clone size come straight from that table; D and trimming were deduced from the DNA. Among under 200,000 clones, about 86% were seen once, and the ten largest hold around 2.4%. Losses at the gene ends were 0 bases for V and 7 bases for J; bases not matched to a gene: 3. Germline-derived CDR1 and CDR2 are LGHNA and YNFKEQ. The CDR3 extends over 14 amino acids. The chain recombines TRBV4-2 with TRBJ2-1; 7 bases fit TRBD2. The sample comprised peripheral blood. This clonotype originated in a human donor with acute or convalescent COVID-19. The donor label of this sample is uncertain. DNA for the CDR3: TGTGCCAGCAGCCAAGATACTAGCGTGAATGAGCAGTTCTTC. Translated: CASSQDTSVNEQFF.